This T cell receptor (beta chain) comes out of a study of molecular identifiers for immune sequencing clone quantification. This clonotype was seen once. Given a much more abundant clone one base away, this may be a read error. Bulk TCR libraries were made with methods that had been previously described and with listed TCR primers. TCRdb processed the PCR reads anew with MiXCR; each CDR3 protein has one entry. The sample contains about 630,000 distinct CDR3 sequences, about 25% of which appear only once. Naive CD8 T cells, phenotype CD8+CD4-CCR7+CD45RA+, were sorted. This clonotype was obtained from a human donor in good health. Some libraries in this study had Jurkat cell RNA spiked in. The sample consisted of naive CD8+ T cells from blood, with Jurkat cell RNA spiked in. Subset described: FACS-sorted CD8+CD4-CCR7+CD45RA+ naive T cells.

CDR3: CAGAREQSSYEQYF. The CDR3 DNA reads TGTGCCGGCGCGAGGGAACAAAGCTCCTACGAGCAGTACTTC. The V and J genes are TRBV12-3 or TRBV12-4 and TRBJ2-7; D might be TRBD2 (5 bases). V was pared by 11 bases and J by 0 bases, with 17 bases between. This CDR3 has 14 residues.